These T cell receptor beta chains were read from a single sample in a study of T cells in Graves' hyperthyroidism and ophthalmopathy. TCRdb used MiXCR to reprocess the multiplex PCR reads, holding one entry per CDR3 protein. The sample lists 610,000 or so distinct CDR3 sequences; just over 45% were seen once. Sequenced: peripheral blood or thyroid tissue (not recorded which). Receptors originate from a woman aged 18-29 years with Graves' hyperthyroidism. Each CDR3 is given without its conserved first and last residue. Fields, in order: V gene, J gene, D gene, CDR3 protein. A D gene is named only where the DNA matches it firmly.

TRBV29-1	TRBJ1-2	.	SVEDIGYGYGYT
TRBV24-1	TRBJ1-1	.	ATRGGAGTEAF
TRBV7-6	TRBJ2-7	TRBD2	AVFLAGGGEQY
TRBV10-3	TRBJ2-7	.	AIRSASSYEQY
TRBV7-6	TRBJ2-2	.	ASRRDSGLGYTGELF
TRBV5-1	TRBJ2-7	TRBD1	ASSQLDRGDSYEQY
TRBV7-9	TRBJ2-7	.	ASSRDDYMKQY
TRBV7-9	TRBJ2-2	.	ASSDGRANTGELF
TRBV6-5	TRBJ2-7	.	ASSEALGPYEQY
TRBV29-1	TRBJ2-1	.	SAFDEYDNEQF
TRBV29-1	TRBJ2-7	TRBD1	SVGQGAGYEQY
TRBV12-3/TRBV12-4	TRBJ1-2	TRBD1	ASSLGQASNYGYT
TRBV12-5	TRBJ1-2	.	ASGFGLADYGYT
TRBV6-6	TRBJ2-7	.	ASSAGPGKFSYEQY
TRBV11-2	TRBJ1-2	.	ASSHYDRNGYT
TRBV20-1	TRBJ2-7	TRBD1	SAITGVGGEQY
TRBV2	TRBJ2-7	TRBD1	ASPGTGGIDEQY
TRBV7-9	TRBJ1-2	.	ASSLSDGTIYT
TRBV20-1	TRBJ1-2	TRBD1	SARAGQGLGGYT
TRBV7-9	TRBJ2-6	TRBD2	ASSPGTSVLT